This T cell receptor (beta chain) was found in a study of control samples from healthy donors and cancer patients. The germline V and J ends were trimmed by 4 bases and 0 bases, with 11 bases remaining between them. CDR1 and CDR2 (germline): SGHNT, YYREEE (reference sequence). CDR3 length equals 14 residues. Generated by immunoSEQ multiplex PCR, the TCRdb table keeps only in-frame clones and is missing some. The data contain roughly 170,000 clones, 94% of them singletons. This clonotype originated in a woman aged 18 to 35 in good health. Input material: blood. J is TRBJ2-7 and V is TRBV5-4; unclear D gene. The CDR3 region is CASSLGGGSYEQYF. The CDR3 DNA is TGTGCCAGCAGCCTAGGCGGTGGCTCCTACGAGCAGTACTTC.